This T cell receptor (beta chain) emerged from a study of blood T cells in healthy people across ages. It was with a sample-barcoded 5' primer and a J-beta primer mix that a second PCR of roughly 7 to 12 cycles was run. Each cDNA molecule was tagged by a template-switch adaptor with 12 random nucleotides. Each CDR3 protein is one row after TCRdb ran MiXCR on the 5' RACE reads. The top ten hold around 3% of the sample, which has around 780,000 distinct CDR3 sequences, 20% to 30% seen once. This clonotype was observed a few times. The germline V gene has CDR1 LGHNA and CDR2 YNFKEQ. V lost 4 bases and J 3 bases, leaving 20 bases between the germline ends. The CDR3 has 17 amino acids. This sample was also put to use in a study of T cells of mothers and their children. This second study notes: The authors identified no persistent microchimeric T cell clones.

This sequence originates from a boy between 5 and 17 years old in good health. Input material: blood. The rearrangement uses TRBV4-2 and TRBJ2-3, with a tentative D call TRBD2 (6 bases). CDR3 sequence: CASSPSGRDGGTDTQYF. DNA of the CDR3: TGTGCCAGCAGCCCGTCGGGCCGAGACGGAGGGACAGATACGCAGTATTTT.